The 29 T cell receptor beta chains given below trace back to one sample, sequenced in a study of regulatory T cells in long-lasting Graves disease. The time point was: persistent/refractory GD, antithyroid drugs over 5 years with positive TRAb. The TCR library was made from RNA extracted from PBMCs. Library construction for TCR beta used iRepertoire HTBI primers and Arm-PCR of CDR3 regions. MiXCR was run by TCRdb on the multiplex PCR reads, yielding one entry per CDR3 protein. The sample yields over 350,000 distinct CDR3 sequences, about a fifth seen once. The input for sequencing was peripheral blood mononuclear cells (PBMCs), taken when the disease was refractory, from a patient treated with antithyroid drugs. The source is a female donor with Graves disease.

This clonotype has ten or more counts. CDR3 DNA sequence: TGTGCCAGCAGCTCCCGACAGGGGAACTGGAATGAGCAGTTCTTC. Translating it yields CASSSRQGNWNEQFF. This chain connects TRBV11-2 to TRBJ2-1, with 8 bases matching TRBD1. V shed 4 bases and J 7 bases; nucleotides not matched to a gene: 9. The CDR3 length is 15 residues. Germline CDR1 is SGHAT and CDR2 is FQNNGV.

This clonotype was counted at least ten times. This sequence joins TRBV27 and TRBJ1-1; unclear D gene. V was trimmed by 0 bases and J by 9 bases, leaving 11 bases between them. The CDR3 is 13 amino acids. CDR1 is MNHEY and CDR2 is SMNVEV in the germline V gene (reference sequence). The CDR3 bases are TGTGCCAGCAGTTTATCGCGAGGGATTCAAGCTTTCTTT. The encoded protein is CASSLSRGIQAFF.

V is TRBV27 and J is TRBJ2-5, with 11 bases identical to TRBD2. This CDR3 has 16 amino acids. V lost 3 bases to trimming and J lost 1 base; unmatched junction nucleotides: 4. The germline V gene has CDR1 MNHEY and CDR2 SMNVEV (reference sequence). CDR3 sequence: CASSFRTSGLQETQYF. Written as DNA, the CDR3 is TGTGCCAGCAGTTTCAGGACTAGCGGGCTCCAAGAGACCCAGTACTTC.

This clonotype appeared a few times. This chain uses TRBV6-5 with TRBJ1-6, with a possible D match to TRBD1 (5 bases). The CDR3 has 15 amino acids. Germline V gene data show CDR1 as MNHEY and CDR2 as SVGAGI. Trimming pared 4 bases from V and 8 bases from J, leaving 15 bases between. CDR3 coding DNA: TGTGCCAGCAGTTCCCAGGGTGTTGTGTATTCACCCCTCCACTTT. Amino acids: CASSSQGVVYSPLHF.

This clonotype appeared a few times. The chain has TRBV20-1 and TRBJ1-2, with D unclear. V was trimmed by 3 bases and J by 4 bases, leaving 15 bases between them. The CDR3 has 14 amino acids. Germline CDR1 DFQATT, CDR2 SNEGSKA (reference sequence). The CDR3 loop is CSASQTVGVYGYTF. For the CDR3, the DNA is TGCAGTGCTAGTCAGACGGTTGGTGTCTATGGCTACACCTTC.

This clonotype was detected ten times or more. The chain uses TRBV5-6 and TRBJ1-2; 7 bases map to TRBD1. J lost 8 bases, V lost 4 bases, and 8 bases had no gene match. Germline-derived CDR1 and CDR2 are SGHDT and YYEEEE. The CDR3 runs to 13 residues. CDR3 bases: TGTGCCAGCAGCGTTCATACAGGGGTCGGCTACACCTTC. Its protein is CASSVHTGVGYTF.

This clonotype showed up many times. The chain couples TRBV7-2 to TRBJ1-4; 7 positions agree with TRBD1. Germline V CDR1 and CDR2: SGHTA, FQGNSA. This CDR3 region has 15 residues. With V trimmed by 4 bases and J by 7 bases, 9 bases remained unmatched. The CDR3 sequence: CASSSQGVGGEKLFF. CDR3 bases: TGTGCCAGCAGCTCCCAGGGGGTGGGTGGTGAAAAACTGTTTTTT.

The table lists this clonotype with many counts. This CDR3 is CSARVRTEETQYF. The CDR3 region has the DNA TGCAGTGCTAGAGTGCGGACAGAAGAGACCCAGTACTTC. The chain couples TRBV20-1 to TRBJ2-5, with TRBD1 as a possible D gene (6 bases). Trimming pared 1 base from V and 3 bases from J, leaving 9 bases between. The CDR3 sequence is 13 residues long. CDR1 and CDR2 from the germline V gene are DFQATT and SNEGSKA (reference sequence).

This clonotype came up many times. The chain combines TRBV7-2 with TRBJ2-4, with TRBD1 matching over 8 bases. The CDR3 loop spans 14 amino acids. V shed 4 bases and J 10 bases; nucleotides not matched to a gene: 9. Germline V gene sequence: CDR1 SGHTA, CDR2 FQGNSA. CDR3 loop: CASSSTRQGYIQYF. CDR3 bases: TGTGCCAGCAGCTCGACCCGACAGGGGTATATTCAGTACTTC.

This clonotype was detected ten times or more. The chain employs TRBV2 and TRBJ1-5; perhaps TRBD1 as D (5 bases). The germline gives CDR1 SNHLY, CDR2 FYNNEI. The length of the CDR3 is 13 residues. V was cut by 4 bases and J by 5 bases, with 9 bases left in between. This CDR3 is CASSGGADQPQHF. In DNA, the CDR3 is TGTGCCAGCAGTGGAGGGGCTGATCAGCCCCAGCATTTT.

This sequence joins TRBV19 and TRBJ1-5; the match to TRBD1 covers 10 bases. The CDR3 has 18 residues. The V gene end was trimmed by 6 bases and the J gene end by 6 bases; junction bases not matched to a gene: 17. From germline, CDR1 is LNHDA and CDR2 SQIVND (reference sequence). DNA of the CDR3: TGTGCCAGTAGCACCAGACAATACCGGGACAGGGGTTGTCAGCCCCAGCATTTT. Translated, it gives CASSTRQYRDRGCQPQHF. Combining the CDR3 with reference TRBV19 and TRBJ1-5 gives the whole variable domain DGGITQSPKYLFRKEGQNVTLSCEQNLNHDAMYWYRQDPGQGLRLIYYSQIVNDFQKGDIAEGYSVSREKKESFPLTVTSAQKNPTAFYLCASSTRQYRDRGCQPQHFGDGTRLSIL.

This clonotype was seen only a few times. The rearrangement links TRBV12-3 or TRBV12-4 to TRBJ2-7; D remains unclear. Deletions cut 6 bases from V and 4 bases from J, with 13 bases between. The CDR3 covers 13 residues. CDR3 sequence: CASSVEPGYEQYF. The CDR3 bases are TGTGCCAGCAGCGTAGAACCAGGTTACGAGCAGTACTTC.

This clonotype was detected only a few times. The chain joins TRBV29-1 to TRBJ1-6, with D perhaps TRBD1 (6 bases). V was shortened by 6 bases and J by 0 bases, with 12 bases between the two germline ends. Germline V lookup: CDR1 SQVTM, CDR2 ANQGSEA. The CDR3 is made up of 15 amino acids. The CDR3 DNA sequence: TGCAGCGTGCGAACAGGGAGCTCCTATAATTCACCCCTCCACTTT. It is translated as CSVRTGSSYNSPLHF.

This clonotype appeared once. J is TRBJ2-3 and V is TRBV20-1; TRBD2 aligns across 11 bases. The CDR3 spans 15 residues. Germline V CDR1 and CDR2: DFQATT, SNEGSKA (reference sequence). V shed 3 bases, J shed 6 bases, and the junction held 8 bases outside the gene matches. This chain's CDR3 is CSASKIAGGSDTQYF. In DNA, the CDR3 is TGCAGTGCTAGCAAAATAGCGGGAGGGAGCGATACGCAGTATTTT.

This rearrangement joins TRBV5-1 to TRBJ1-1; 7 bases fit TRBD1. Germline V gene sequence: CDR1 SGHRS, CDR2 YFSETQ. CDR3 length: 15 amino acids. Trimming at V came to 0 bases and at J to 0 bases, leaving 2 bases not matched to a gene. The CDR3 protein is CASSLVGTVNTEAFF. CDR3 in DNA: TGCGCCAGCAGCTTGGTTGGGACAGTGAACACTGAAGCTTTCTTT.

This clonotype has only a few counts. This rearrangement joins TRBV27 to TRBJ2-7; 8 bases line up with TRBD2. V dropped 5 bases and J dropped 1; count of bases not matched to a gene: 7. The germline V gene has CDR1 MNHEY and CDR2 SMNVEV (reference sequence). The CDR3 loop spans 15 amino acids. CDR3 DNA sequence: TGTGCCAGCAGTCCCCGACGGGGGGGGTCCTACGAGCAGTACTTC. This encodes CASSPRRGGSYEQYF.

V and J are TRBV7-2 and TRBJ1-5; tentative D call: TRBD1 (6 bases). Germline CDR1 reads SGHTA; CDR2 reads FQGNSA. V was clipped by 5 bases and J by 4 bases, with 15 bases between them. The CDR3 sequence is 15 residues long. The CDR3 DNA follows: TGTGCCAGCAGCCAGGAGGGCACAGGGAATCAGCCCCAGCATTTT. Translated, it gives CASSQEGTGNQPQHF.

This clonotype has a handful of counts. V is TRBV7-9 and J is TRBJ2-7; possibly TRBD1 or TRBD2 for D (5 bases each). The CDR3 extends over 14 amino acids. Germline CDR1 reads SEHNR; CDR2 reads FQNEAQ (reference sequence). The V gene lost 5 bases and the J gene lost 7 bases, with 18 bases spanning the gap. The CDR3 is CASSVTGTRSEQYF. The CDR3 nucleotides read TGTGCCAGCAGCGTAACCGGGACCCGCTCGGAGCAGTACTTC.

Many counts were recorded for this clonotype. This chain joins TRBV29-1 and TRBJ2-7, with D tentatively TRBD1 (6 bases). CDR3 length: 12 amino acids. Germline CDR1 reads SQVTM; CDR2 reads ANQGSEA. V was shortened by 6 bases and J by 1 base, with 10 bases between the two germline ends. The CDR3 sequence is CSVRDTSYEQYF. The CDR3 region has the DNA TGCAGCGTGAGGGACACTTCCTACGAGCAGTACTTC.

This clonotype was detected many times. The chain links TRBV12-3 or TRBV12-4 to TRBJ2-7; 7 bases are shared with TRBD1. The J segment lost 5 bases and the V segment lost 5 bases, leaving 9 bases of the junction unmatched. The CDR3 totals 14 residues. The CDR3 DNA reads as TGTGCCAGCAGTAACCACAGGGGAAGCAACGAGCAGTACTTC. It yields the protein CASSNHRGSNEQYF.

Points on this clonotype: A much larger clone differs by one base, so this may be a read error. The chain uses TRBV12-3 or TRBV12-4 and TRBJ1-2; D may be TRBD1 (5 bases). The CDR3 contains 13 residues. The CDR3 loop reads CASSLAGDYGCTF. CDR3 nucleotides: TGTGCCAGCAGTTTAGCGGGGGACTATGGCTGCACCTTC.

This clonotype was observed a single time. The V and J genes are TRBV9 and TRBJ1-5, with a tentative D call TRBD1 (5 bases). The CDR3 runs 15 residues. Trimming cost V 0 bases and J 4 bases, with 11 bases left between them. The germline V gene encodes CDR1 SGDLS and CDR2 YYNGEE. The CDR3 is CASSVDSGGNQPQHF. The CDR3 nucleotides are TGTGCCAGCAGCGTAGATTCTGGGGGAAATCAGCCCCAGCATTTT.

V and J are TRBV7-2 and TRBJ2-1, with 9 nucleotides matching TRBD1. Germline CDR1 SGHTA, CDR2 FQGNSA. The CDR3 extends over 13 amino acids. The V segment lost 1 base and the J segment 8 bases; nucleotides outside the gene matches: 0. CDR3 amino acids: CASSLGTGDEQFF. The CDR3 DNA sequence: TGTGCCAGCAGCTTAGGGACAGGGGATGAGCAGTTCTTC.

Ten or more counts support this clonotype. The rearrangement links TRBV2 to TRBJ2-7; 9 bases agree with TRBD1. CDR3 length: 13 amino acids. The junction had 7 bases not matched to a gene; V was cut back by 10 bases and J by 3 bases. Germline CDR1 and CDR2: SNHLY and FYNNEI. CDR3 bases: TGTGCCATCAGGACAGGGGAGATCTACGAGCAGTACTTC. Its translation is CAIRTGEIYEQYF.

The chain combines TRBV28 with TRBJ1-5, with unresolved D. Trimming removed 7 bases from V and 6 bases from J, with 10 bases in between. The CDR3 has 12 residues. Germline loops: CDR1 MDHEN, CDR2 SYDVKM. The chain's CDR3 is CASTMTVQPQHF. The CDR3 DNA reads as TGTGCCAGCACCATGACCGTTCAGCCCCAGCATTTT.

This clonotype was seen a few times. The V call is TRBV29-1, the J call TRBJ1-4, with unresolved D. Per germline, CDR1 SQVTM and CDR2 ANQGSEA. The CDR3 consists of 12 residues. The V end was cut by 5 bases, the J end by 10 bases, with 14 bases between. DNA for the CDR3: TGCAGCGTTAAGGGTGTTTCGGGAAAACTGTTTTTT. Translated: CSVKGVSGKLFF.

The V and J genes are TRBV7-2 and TRBJ2-1, with TRBD2 matching 7 bases. CDR1 is SGHTA and CDR2 is FQGNSA in the germline V gene. CDR3 length equals 16 residues. Losses at the gene ends were 2 bases for V and 7 bases for J; bases not matched to a gene: 11. The CDR3 DNA follows: TGTGCCAGCAGCTTATCTCAAGGAGGCGGGAGAAATGAGCAGTTCTTC. Its translation is CASSLSQGGGRNEQFF.

On this clonotype itself: Being one base from a much bigger clone, this may be a read error. The gene calls are TRBV28 and TRBJ1-1; tentative D call: TRBD1 (6 bases). The CDR3 contains 14 residues. Germline V gene data show CDR1 as MDHEN and CDR2 as SYDVKM. Trimming shortened V by 11 bases and J by 1 base, and 17 bases separated the two germline ends. The CDR3 DNA reads TGTGCCGGCGGAGGGGGGTGGGCGAACACTGAAGCTTTCTTT. Amino acids: CAGGGGWANTEAFF.

At least ten counts were recorded for this clonotype. The chain is built from TRBV12-3 or TRBV12-4 and TRBJ2-5, with a possible D match to TRBD1 (6 bases). This CDR3 comprises 13 residues. The ends were cut back, 8 bases at V and 1 base at J, with 11 bases in the middle. The CDR3 nucleotides read TGTGCCAGCTCACGGACAGTCCAAGAGACCCAGTACTTC. This codes for CASSRTVQETQYF.